This T cell receptor beta chain was sequenced for a study of response to subunit inactivated influenza vaccine. Study-wide findings and caveats: The authors offered the suggestion that each seasonal influenza vaccination recruits few new T cells.

This clonotype was seen ten or more times. The antigen is not known. Trimming cost V 3 bases and J 3 bases, with 11 bases left between them. The CDR3 consists of 14 residues. A single record per CDR3 protein comes from TCRdb applying MiXCR to the RT-PCR reads. The table lists roughly 650,000 distinct CDR3 sequences, around 15% of them singletons, with approximately 7.6% in the top ten. The TCR comes from a middle-aged man who received an inactivated influenza vaccine. The chain employs TRBV12-3 or TRBV12-4 and TRBJ1-1, with D uncertain. Sample: PBMCs from blood, taken 14 days before vaccination. CDR3 residues: CASSFSGQYTEAFF. CDR3 nucleotide sequence: TGTGCCAGCAGTTTTTCCGGGCAGTACACTGAAGCTTTCTTT.